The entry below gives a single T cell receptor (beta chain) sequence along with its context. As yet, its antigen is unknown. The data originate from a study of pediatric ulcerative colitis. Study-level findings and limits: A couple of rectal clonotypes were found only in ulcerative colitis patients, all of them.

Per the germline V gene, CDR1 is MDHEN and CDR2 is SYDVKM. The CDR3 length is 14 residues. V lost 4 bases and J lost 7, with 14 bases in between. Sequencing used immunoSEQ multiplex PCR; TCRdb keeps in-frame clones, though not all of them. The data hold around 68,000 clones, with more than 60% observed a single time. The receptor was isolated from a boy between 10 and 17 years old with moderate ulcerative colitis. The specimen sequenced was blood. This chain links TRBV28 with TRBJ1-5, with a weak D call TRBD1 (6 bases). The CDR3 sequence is CASSSRQALQPQHF. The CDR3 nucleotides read TGTGCCAGCAGTTCGCGACAGGCTTTGCAGCCCCAGCATTTT.